The 26 T cell receptor beta chains presented below share a single source sample, sequenced in a study of shared clonotypes between healthy human individuals. Method: immunoSEQ multiplex PCR; TCRdb's copy keeps in-frame clones and lacks some. The repertoire has over a million clones, around 78% of them found once; the top ten carry roughly 0.55%. Sample: memory CD4+ T cells from PBMCs. Subset denoted: CD45RA-negative fraction. The source is a man aged 18-30 years in good health. Some clones in this sample may be carry-over from other donors' samples.

The chain links TRBV7-6 to TRBJ1-3; D gene unclear. The CDR3 covers 14 residues. V lost 4 bases and J 0 bases, leaving 7 bases between the germline ends. CDR1 and CDR2 from the germline V gene are SGHVS and FNYEAQ. CDR3 in DNA: TGTGCCAGCAGCTCAAGTACCTCTGGAAACACCATATATTTT. It is translated as CASSSSTSGNTIYF.

At least ten counts were recorded for this clone. The genes are TRBV4-1 and TRBJ2-1, with 9 nucleotides matching TRBD1. J gave up 5 bases and V 5 bases, and 7 bases lay outside the gene matches. Germline V lookup: CDR1 MGHRA, CDR2 YSYEKL. The CDR3 loop spans 15 amino acids. In DNA form, the CDR3 reads TGCGCCAGCAGCTTCACAGGGGGCCGACACAATGAGCAGTTCTTC. Its translation: CASSFTGGRHNEQFF.

The chain recombines TRBV28 with TRBJ2-3, with a possible D match to TRBD2 (5 bases). CDR3 size: 15 residues. CDR1 MDHEN and CDR2 SYDVKM come from the germline V gene. Trimming left V 5 bases short and J 2 bases short, with 14 bases between. The CDR3 region is CASSPSLDITDTQYF. CDR3 coding DNA: TGTGCCAGCAGTCCGTCACTAGATATCACAGATACGCAGTATTTT.

This chain links TRBV7-9 with TRBJ2-3; D not resolved. V dropped 0 bases and J dropped 0 bases, with 13 bases sitting between them. The CDR3 contains 17 residues. Germline V lookup: CDR1 SEHNR, CDR2 FQNEAQ (reference sequence). CDR3 coding DNA: TGTGCCAGCAGCTTAGCGGACCGGCCCTCGAGCACAGATACGCAGTATTTT. This gives the protein CASSLADRPSSTDTQYF. Full variable domain (missing parts from reference TRBV7-9 and TRBJ2-3): DTGVSQNPRHKITKRGQNVTFRCDPISEHNRLYWYRQTLGQGPEFLTYFQNEAQLEKSRLLSDRFSAERPKGSFSTLEIQRTEQGDSAMYLCASSLADRPSSTDTQYFGPGTRLTVL.

J is TRBJ1-2 and V is TRBV29-1, with 8 bases matching TRBD1. J gave up 1 base and V 6 bases, and 10 bases lay outside the gene matches. Germline CDR1 reads SQVTM; CDR2 reads ANQGSEA. The CDR3 consists of 15 residues. The chain's CDR3 is CSVDRGPTLNYGYTF. The CDR3 coding sequence is TGCAGCGTCGACAGGGGCCCCACACTTAACTATGGCTACACCTTC.

This clone appeared many times. CDR3 in DNA: TGCGCCAGCAGCTCAACCTTGGACCGTTCGTATTTT. Encoded protein: CASSSTLDRSYF. The chain carries TRBV5-1 and TRBJ2-3; D gene uncertain. This CDR3 contains 12 residues. Trimming shortened V by 3 bases and J by 14 bases, and 16 bases separated the two germline ends. The germline V gene has CDR1 SGHRS and CDR2 YFSETQ.

The rearrangement links TRBV7-3 to TRBJ2-2; D is tentatively TRBD1 or TRBD2 (5 bases each). The CDR3 length is 16 residues. V lost 1 base and J 4 bases, leaving 13 bases between the germline ends. CDR1 and CDR2 (germline): SGHTA, FQGTGA. CDR3 amino acids: CASSLIGGGTTGELFF. For the CDR3, the DNA is TGTGCCAGCAGCTTAATAGGTGGTGGGACCACCGGGGAGCTGTTTTTT.

This chain links TRBV6-6 with TRBJ2-7; D perhaps matches TRBD2 (6 bases). The V end lost 6 bases, the J end lost 4 bases, and 16 bases lay between the germline ends. The CDR3 contains 14 residues. Per germline, CDR1 MNHNY and CDR2 SVGAGI (reference sequence). Here the CDR3 reads CASSSGVPRYEQYF. The CDR3 nucleotides read TGTGCCAGCAGCTCGGGGGTGCCCAGGTACGAGCAGTACTTC.

The sample holds one count of this clone. This chain uses TRBV6-5 with TRBJ1-4, with 11 nucleotides matching TRBD1. CDR1 and CDR2 (germline): MNHEY, SVGAGI. The CDR3 extends over 15 amino acids. Trimming took 2 bases from V and 8 from J; bases not matched to a gene: 4. Here the CDR3 DNA reads TGTGCCAGCAGTTACGATGGGACAGGGGGGGAAAAACTGTTTTTT. As protein: CASSYDGTGGEKLFF.

This sequence joins TRBV5-1 and TRBJ2-5, with 7 nucleotides matching TRBD1. The germline V gene encodes CDR1 SGHRS and CDR2 YFSETQ. The CDR3 is 13 residues long. The V gene end was trimmed by 6 bases and the J gene end by 0 bases; junction bases not matched to a gene: 2. In DNA form, the CDR3 reads TGCGCCAGCATTGGGACAGACCAAGAGACCCAGTACTTC. It codes for CASIGTDQETQYF.

The chain recombines TRBV7-2 with TRBJ2-7; D gene uncertain. The CDR3 extends over 14 amino acids. Germline CDR1 and CDR2: SGHTA and FQGNSA. The V end was cut by 5 bases, the J end by 6 bases, with 17 bases between. The CDR3 is CASSEGPSYPEQYF. The CDR3 DNA reads TGTGCCAGCAGCGAAGGCCCGTCATATCCCGAGCAGTACTTC.

This clone was detected many times. The chain joins TRBV5-1 to TRBJ2-5, with TRBD1 matching over 8 bases. This CDR3 is 16 amino acids long. The germline CDR1 and CDR2 sequences are SGHRS and YFSETQ. Germline trimming cut 4 bases from V and 0 bases from J; bases unmatched to any gene: 8. CDR3 region: CASSVLTGADQETQYF. In nucleotides, the CDR3 is TGCGCCAGCAGCGTCCTGACAGGGGCCGACCAAGAGACCCAGTACTTC. The whole variable domain, remainder taken from reference TRBV5-1 and TRBJ2-5, is KAGVTQTPRYLIKTRGQQVTLSCSPISGHRSVSWYQQTPGQGLQFLFEYFSETQRNKGNFPGRFSGRQFSNSRSEMNVSTLELGDSALYLCASSVLTGADQETQYFGPGTRLLVL.

As concerns this clone: Since the CDR3 does not end with the conserved phenylalanine or tryptophan, this likely comes from a read error. The chain joins TRBV7-2 to TRBJ1-3, with D perhaps matching TRBD1 (5 bases). Trimming took 4 bases from V and 3 from J, leaving 13 bases between them. Germline CDR1 reads SGHTA; CDR2 reads FQGNSA. This CDR3 is built from 15 residues. CDR3 sequence reads: CASSSGSAYGNTIYL. CDR3 DNA sequence: TGTGCCAGCAGCTCAGGGTCGGCGTATGGAAACACCATATATCTT.

This chain connects TRBV9 to TRBJ2-2; D possibly corresponds to TRBD2 (5 bases). The CDR3 totals 14 residues. V lost 0 bases to trimming and J lost 6 bases, with 9 bases between them. Germline V gene lookup returns CDR1 SGDLS and CDR2 YYNGEE. The CDR3 spells CASSVEMRAGELFF. The CDR3 DNA is TGTGCCAGCAGCGTAGAAATGCGGGCCGGGGAGCTGTTTTTT.

The chain uses TRBV6-1 and TRBJ2-4, with TRBD2 identical over 15 bases. V trimming: 2 bases; J trimming: 4 bases; junction bases outside the gene matches: 12. This CDR3 has 20 residues. The germline CDR1 and CDR2 sequences are MNHNS and SASEGT. Written as DNA, the CDR3 is TGTGCCAGCAGTGAAAGGACTAGCGGGAGGGGTTACGGTTCGAAAAACATTCAGTACTTC. It is translated as CASSERTSGRGYGSKNIQYF.

Note on this clone: The same CDR3 arises from other DNA sequences in this sample as well. The chain has TRBV12-5 and TRBJ2-5, with 8 bases fitting TRBD1. J gave up 1 base and V 1 base, and 5 bases lay outside the gene matches. Per the germline V gene, CDR1 is LGHNT and CDR2 is FRNRAP. This CDR3 is 16 amino acids long. This chain's CDR3 is CASGLASGTGQETQYF. The CDR3 coding sequence is TGTGCTAGTGGTTTGGCTTCCGGGACAGGCCAAGAGACCCAGTACTTC.

This chain connects TRBV7-2 to TRBJ1-5; perhaps TRBD1 as D (6 bases). Germline lookup yields CDR1 SGHTA and CDR2 FQGNSA. Trimming stripped 1 base from V and 5 bases from J, with 15 bases between. The CDR3 spans 16 residues. The CDR3 region is CASSLGTAGADQPQHF. The CDR3 DNA is TGTGCCAGCAGCTTAGGGACAGCCGGGGCGGATCAGCCCCAGCATTTT.

This CDR3 is CASSPSGSIAKNIQYF. Written as DNA, the CDR3 is TGTGCCAGCTCACCATCAGGGTCTATAGCCAAAAACATTCAGTACTTC. This rearrangement joins TRBV18 to TRBJ2-4, with D perhaps TRBD1 (5 bases). The CDR3 spans 16 residues. Trimming stripped 2 bases from V and 0 bases from J, with 11 bases between. Germline V gives CDR1 KGHSH, CDR2 LQKENI.

This clone was seen a handful of times. The chain combines TRBV7-8 with TRBJ2-1, with 9 positions matching TRBD2. The ends lost 4 bases at V and 4 bases at J; junction bases unmatched: 11. CDR3 length: 17 amino acids. CDR1 is SGHVS, CDR2 FQNEAQ, per germline. The CDR3 sequence: CASSSYRTSGFYNEQFF. In nucleotides, the CDR3 is TGTGCCAGCAGCTCCTATAGAACTAGCGGGTTTTACAATGAGCAGTTCTTC. The full variable domain, in which reference TRBV7-8 and TRBJ2-1 provide the parts outside the CDR3, is GAGVSQSPRYKVAKRGQDVALRCDPISGHVSLFWYQQALGQGPEFLTYFQNEAQLDKSGLPSDRFFAERPEGSVSTLKIQRTQQEDSAVYLCASSSYRTSGFYNEQFFGPGTRLTVL.

Only one count was recorded for this clone. The V call is TRBV30, the J call TRBJ1-5; maybe TRBD1 (5 bases). Germline CDR1 is GTSNPN and CDR2 is SVGIG (reference sequence). This CDR3 is built from 13 residues. With 4 bases removed from V and 9 bases from J, the gap between germline ends came to 16 bases. This chain's CDR3 is CAWMGGDNRPQHF. CDR3 nucleotide sequence: TGTGCCTGGATGGGGGGAGACAACCGGCCCCAGCATTTT.

V and J are TRBV12-5 and TRBJ2-2; 7 nucleotides match TRBD1. Germline assignment: CDR1 LGHNT and CDR2 FRNRAP. J lost 4 bases, V lost 6 bases, and 5 bases had no gene match. The CDR3 is made up of 14 amino acids. The CDR3 region has the DNA TGTGCTAGTGGGCCGGGACAGATCACCGGGGAGCTGTTTTTT. Translation: CASGPGQITGELFF. Full variable domain (missing parts from reference TRBV12-5 and TRBJ2-2): DARVTQTPRHKVTEMGQEVTMRCQPILGHNTVFWYRQTMMQGLELLAYFRNRAPLDDSGMPKDRFSAEMPDATLATLKIQPSEPRDSAVYFCASGPGQITGELFFGEGSRLTVL.

The chain carries TRBV2 and TRBJ1-1; D possibly corresponds to TRBD1 (6 bases). Between the trimmed V and J ends, which lost 6 bases and 7 bases, there was a span of 21 bases. Per the germline V gene, CDR1 is SNHLY and CDR2 is FYNNEI. This CDR3 spans 15 amino acids. In nucleotides, the CDR3 is TGTGCCAGCAGCTCCCTAGAACAGGGAAAGGTTGAAGCTTTCTTT. Translating gives CASSSLEQGKVEAFF. The variable domain in full, with the rest retrieved from reference TRBV2 and TRBJ1-1, is EPEVTQTPSHQVTQMGQEVILRCVPISNHLYFYWYRQILGQKVEFLVSFYNNEISEKSEIFDDQFSVERPDGSNFTLKIRSTKLEDSAMYFCASSSLEQGKVEAFFGQGTRLTVV.

The rearrangement uses TRBV14 and TRBJ2-7; D assignment may be TRBD1 or TRBD2 (5 bases each). In germline, CDR1 is SGHDN, CDR2 FVKESK. CDR3 length equals 15 residues. V was trimmed by 0 bases and J by 5 bases, leaving 14 bases between them. The CDR3 DNA reads TGTGCCAGCAGCCAAGATTGGGCAGGGAGCCACGAGCAGTACTTC. It translates to CASSQDWAGSHEQYF.

V gene TRBV7-8 combines with J gene TRBJ2-3; D uncertain. In germline, CDR1 is SGHVS, CDR2 FQNEAQ. This CDR3 comprises 17 residues. Trimming took off 4 bases at V and 0 bases at J, with 17 bases between the two ends. DNA for the CDR3: TGTGCCAGCAGCTACTACAAACGACGGGTTAGCACAGATACGCAGTATTTT. Its protein product is CASSYYKRRVSTDTQYF.

V usage is TRBV4-3 and J usage is TRBJ2-3, with D unclear. This CDR3 is built from 13 residues. The V and J ends lost 0 bases and 5 bases respectively, with 6 bases between them. Germline-derived CDR1 and CDR2 are LGHNA and YSLEER. The CDR3 coding sequence is TGCGCCAGCAGCCAAGATGCCCTAGATACGCAGTATTTT. Translated: CASSQDALDTQYF.

The sample holds one count of this clone. The CDR3 DNA sequence: TGCGCCAGCAGGAGCCCCGGGACCTCGGGGGGGGAGCAGTACTTC. This sequence encodes CASRSPGTSGGEQYF. The V gene is TRBV5-1, the J gene TRBJ2-7, with 8 nucleotides matching TRBD2. V dropped 5 bases and J dropped 7; count of bases not matched to a gene: 14. Germline CDR1 SGHRS, CDR2 YFSETQ. This CDR3 contains 15 residues.